Listed below are T cell receptor beta chains from one sample, sequenced in a study of beta chain features in type 1 diabetes. Sequencing used immunoSEQ multiplex PCR; TCRdb keeps in-frame clones, though not all of them. In the table there are over 600,000 clones, around 12% of which are singletons. Sample: naive CD4+ T cells from blood. These receptors originate from a man aged 30 to 39 with type 1 diabetes. CDR3s include the opening cysteine and the closing phenylalanine or tryptophan. D genes are given only for firm matches. Clone sizes are given selectively: once, few, many, or a class where the clone is expanded.

v_gene	abundance	d_gene	j_gene	CDR3aa	CDR3nt
TRBV6-6	NA	NA	TRBJ1-4	CASSYLGQGGTEKLFF	TGTGCCAGCAGTTACTTGGGGCAGGGCGGCACTGAAAAACTGTTTTTT
TRBV7-2	NA	NA	TRBJ1-5	CASSLGGSGNQPQHF	TGTGCCAGCAGCTTAGGGGGGAGTGGCAATCAGCCCCAGCATTTT
TRBV18	NA	TRBD1	TRBJ2-7	CASSPGQGGEQYF	TGTGCCAGCTCGCCGGGACAGGGAGGGGAGCAGTACTTC
TRBV29-1	few	NA	TRBJ2-1	CSGLDSLLNNEQFF	TGCAGCGGGTTAGACAGCCTCCTCAACAATGAGCAGTTCTTC
TRBV28	few	NA	TRBJ1-5	CASRAISGAYQPQHF	TGTGCCAGCAGGGCGATTTCAGGGGCTTATCAGCCCCAGCATTTT
TRBV7-9	few	NA	TRBJ2-3	CASSLAGGATDTQYF	TGTGCCAGCAGCTTAGCGGGGGGCGCAACAGATACGCAGTATTTT
TRBV10-3	few	NA	TRBJ2-2	CAISELTAGATLFF	TGTGCCATCAGTGAGTTGACGGCAGGGGCCACTCTGTTTTTT
TRBV6-1	few	NA	TRBJ1-1	CASSVPGPQAFF	TGTGCCAGCAGTGTACCGGGACCTCAAGCTTTCTTT
TRBV18	NA	NA	TRBJ2-7	CASSPRVGVGYEQYF	TGTGCCAGCTCACCACGTGTAGGAGTCGGCTACGAGCAGTACTTC
TRBV6-6	few	NA	TRBJ1-2	CASSYDDRSIKGGYTF	TGTGCCAGCAGTTACGACGACAGGTCCATAAAAGGAGGCTACACCTTC
TRBV27	NA	TRBD1	TRBJ2-3	CASSRRDRPTTDTQYF	TGTGCCAGCAGTCGCCGGGACAGGCCTACCACAGATACGCAGTATTTT
TRBV7-8	few	TRBD2	TRBJ2-3	CASSLPTSSGTDTQYF	TGTGCCAGCAGCCTTCCGACTAGCTCTGGCACAGATACGCAGTATTTT
TRBV5-4	NA	TRBD1	TRBJ1-1	CASSYGTAVTEAFF	TGTGCCAGCAGCTATGGGACAGCGGTCACTGAAGCTTTCTTT
TRBV19	NA	NA	TRBJ2-5	CASSAHRGRETQYF	TGTGCCAGTAGTGCCCACCGAGGGAGGGAGACCCAGTACTTC